Included here is one T cell receptor beta chain sequence, with context. CDR1 and CDR2 from the germline V gene are SGHRS and YFSETQ. Deletions cut 4 bases from V and 1 base from J, with 11 bases between. The CDR3 extends over 14 amino acids. The sample belongs to a study of shared clonotypes between healthy human individuals. Assay: immunoSEQ multiplex PCR; the TCRdb copy retains only in-frame clones and omits some. The sample gives 2 million to 2.5 million clones, about 92% of which show up once; about 0.39% is in the top ten. The source of this sequence is a man aged 18 to 29 in good health. Some clones in this sample may be carry-over from other donors' samples. Sequencing was done on a sample of naive CD4+ T cells from PBMCs. The sample's subset: CD45RA+ positively selected. The J gene is TRBJ2-5, the V gene TRBV5-1; D call uncertain. CDR3 amino acids: CASSIDGPQETQYF. DNA of the CDR3: TGCGCCAGCAGCATAGACGGACCCCAAGAGACCCAGTACTTC.